This TCR beta chain was sequenced in a study of blood T cells in healthy people across ages. With a J-beta primer mix and a sample-barcoded 5' primer, a second PCR ran roughly 6 to 12 cycles. The template-switch adaptor, which had 12 random nucleotides, put a tag on each cDNA molecule. TCRdb re-called the 5' RACE reads through MiXCR, storing one row per CDR3 protein. Among roughly 1.5 million distinct CDR3 sequences listed, 40% to 45% were seen once. Findings and caveats of the study: The study lacked donor CMV status, which possibly confounded expanded clonotype changes. Those diversity estimates obtained from one million T cells were thought to be underestimates.

In the case of this clonotype: The antigen remains undetermined.

This CDR3 is 14 amino acids long. The V segment lost 1 base and the J segment 7 bases; nucleotides outside the gene matches: 5. Germline V gene data show CDR1 as SGHTA and CDR2 as FQGNSA. The V call is TRBV7-2, the J call TRBJ2-3; 7 bases map to TRBD2. The TCR comes from a woman aged 18-29 years in good health. The sequencing sample was made of blood. CDR3 sequence: CASSLEAGRNTQYF. As DNA, the CDR3 is TGTGCCAGCAGCTTAGAAGCGGGGAGAAATACGCAGTATTTT.